The present T cell receptor beta chain was sequenced within a study of T cell responses to AZD1222 COVID-19 vaccine. Whole-study findings and limits: Only 5 or 6 people who got AZD1222 tested seropositive at baseline. The donor group comprised mostly white British people and more females; the analysis possibly underestimated clonal diversity. A rise in Spike-specific TCR breadth and depth followed two AZD1222 doses.

Per the germline V gene, CDR1 is ENHRY and CDR2 is SYGVKD. This CDR3 region has 14 residues. The V end was cut by 6 bases, the J end by 3 bases, with 12 bases between. Sequencing used immunoSEQ multiplex PCR; TCRdb keeps in-frame clones, though not all of them. The data show approximately 210,000 clones, with more than 85% seen just once and around 3.7% held by the top ten. Notes on this clone: Its antigen is currently unknown.

The starting material was peripheral blood, obtained 28 days after the second AZD1222 dose. The receptor was isolated from an adult who received the AZD1222 COVID-19 vaccine. The chain couples TRBV10-3 to TRBJ2-1; tentative D call: TRBD2 (7 bases). Here the CDR3 reads CAIRWGGLYNEQFF. CDR3 nucleotides: TGTGCCATCAGATGGGGGGGCCTCTACAATGAGCAGTTCTTC.